This note documents a single T cell receptor (beta chain) sequence. In the authors' methods: Amplification of reference gene primers was used by the study to estimate nucleated cell counts. Generated by immunoSEQ multiplex PCR, the TCRdb table keeps only in-frame clones and is missing some. For V, J and clone size, that table is used; D and trimming come from the DNA. The top ten hold around an eighth of the sample, which has 35,000 or so clones, about 80% seen once. The entry originates in a study of blood T cell repertoires in COVID-19. Looking at the study overall: The origin of the acute and convalescent COVID-19 samples was the United States, Italy and Spain. T cells, B-cell-depleted T cells, or PBMCs supplied cDNA or gDNA.

Sequencing used peripheral blood. This receptor was obtained from a woman in her 70s with acute or convalescent COVID-19.

This chain's CDR3 is CASSPTTGQLNQPQHF. In DNA, the CDR3 is TGTGCCAGCAGCCCTACCACAGGACAGCTCAATCAGCCCCAGCATTTT. This chain links TRBV28 with TRBJ1-5; D is possibly TRBD1 (6 bases). Trimming cost V 6 bases and J 3 bases, with 18 bases left between them. The CDR3 has 16 residues. Germline CDR1 reads MDHEN; CDR2 reads SYDVKM. Using reference TRBV28 and TRBJ1-5 for the parts outside the CDR3, the full variable domain is DVKVTQSSRYLVKRTGEKVFLECVQDMDHENMFWYRQDPGLGLRLIYFSYDVKMKEKGDIPEGYSVSREKKERFSLILESASTNQTSMYLCASSPTTGQLNQPQHFGDGTRLSIL.